The clone carrying this T cell receptor (beta chain) was counted once. Antigen unknown. This record belongs to a study of cytomegalovirus exposure and HLA in healthy donors. Overall study context: Both the approximately 130 validation repertoires and the approximately 700 first-cohort repertoires used the same platform, as reported by a later analysis. Points from the study as a whole: Researchers catalogued about 160 TCR beta chains as cytomegalovirus-associated.

TCRdb's copy holds only in-frame clones and misses some; the assay was immunoSEQ multiplex PCR. The data contain 100,000 or so clones, roughly 89% of them singletons. The origin of this receptor is a woman aged 25 to 39 in good health and CMV-seronegative. Material: PBMCs.

As DNA, the CDR3 is TGTGCCAGCAGCCTCGCTCCCGGCTTGGGACAGGGGTATCAGCCCCAGCATTTT. It specifies CASSLAPGLGQGYQPQHF. The chain is built from TRBV7-9 and TRBJ1-5, with TRBD1 matching 10 bases. Trimming cost V 5 bases and J 5 bases; bases outside gene matches: 15. Looked up from germline, CDR1 is SEHNR and CDR2 is FQNEAQ (reference sequence). The CDR3 is 18 residues long.